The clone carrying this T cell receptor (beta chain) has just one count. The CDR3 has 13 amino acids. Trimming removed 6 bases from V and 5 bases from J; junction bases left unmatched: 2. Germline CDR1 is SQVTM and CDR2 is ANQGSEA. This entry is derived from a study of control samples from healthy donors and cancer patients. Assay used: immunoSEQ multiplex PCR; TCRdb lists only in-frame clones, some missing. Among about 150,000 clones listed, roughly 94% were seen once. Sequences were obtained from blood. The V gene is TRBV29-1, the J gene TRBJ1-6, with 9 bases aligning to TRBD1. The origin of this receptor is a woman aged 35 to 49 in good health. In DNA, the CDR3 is TGCAGCGTCCGGGACAGGGATAATTCACCCCTCCACTTT. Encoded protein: CSVRDRDNSPLHF.